The clone carrying this T cell receptor (beta chain) was recorded once. Its antigen is as yet unknown. Germline lookup yields CDR1 MNHEY and CDR2 SMNVEV (reference sequence). The CDR3 has 14 amino acids. J was trimmed by 7 bases and V by 3 bases; bases with no gene match: 3. This entry comes from a study of shared clonotypes between healthy human individuals. Study findings and constraints: There were few donors, and this limited the genetic and exposure-history diversity represented. Specimens sampled were limited to blood, with tissue repertoires likely differing.

Here immunoSEQ multiplex PCR was the method, and the copy in TCRdb shows in-frame clones only, minus some. The sample shows some 2.4 million clones, more than 85% of them seen only once. The sequenced sample was naive CD4+ T cells from PBMCs. Described subset: CD45RA+ positively selected. The sequence was collected from a man aged 18-30 years in good health. Some clones in this sample may be carry-over from other donors' samples. The chain has TRBV27 and TRBJ1-4; TRBD1 aligns across 9 bases. The CDR3 reads CASSLRDRAEKLFF. The CDR3, as DNA: TGTGCCAGCAGTTTGCGGGACAGGGCTGAAAAACTGTTTTTT.